The present entry profiles one T cell receptor beta chain with its context. Its antigen is still unknown. This specimen comes from a study of graft-versus-host responses after intestinal transplantation. The germline V gene has CDR1 MGHRA and CDR2 YSYEKL. V shed 0 bases and J shed 9 bases, with 18 bases lying between them. The CDR3 has 16 residues. Only in-frame clones appear in the TCRdb table, and some are missing; sequencing was by immunoSEQ multiplex PCR. The sample holds more than 100,000 clones, roughly 93% seen once. This clonotype was sampled from a human donor who received an intestinal transplant. The sample consisted of unstimulated CD8+ T cells sorted from spleen or lymph node cells, taken before intestinal transplant. The V gene is TRBV4-1, the J gene TRBJ2-4, with D perhaps TRBD1 (6 bases). Here the CDR3 reads CASSQEIRGSRGIQYF. In DNA, the CDR3 is TGCGCCAGCAGCCAAGAGATTAGGGGGTCTCGGGGCATTCAGTACTTC.